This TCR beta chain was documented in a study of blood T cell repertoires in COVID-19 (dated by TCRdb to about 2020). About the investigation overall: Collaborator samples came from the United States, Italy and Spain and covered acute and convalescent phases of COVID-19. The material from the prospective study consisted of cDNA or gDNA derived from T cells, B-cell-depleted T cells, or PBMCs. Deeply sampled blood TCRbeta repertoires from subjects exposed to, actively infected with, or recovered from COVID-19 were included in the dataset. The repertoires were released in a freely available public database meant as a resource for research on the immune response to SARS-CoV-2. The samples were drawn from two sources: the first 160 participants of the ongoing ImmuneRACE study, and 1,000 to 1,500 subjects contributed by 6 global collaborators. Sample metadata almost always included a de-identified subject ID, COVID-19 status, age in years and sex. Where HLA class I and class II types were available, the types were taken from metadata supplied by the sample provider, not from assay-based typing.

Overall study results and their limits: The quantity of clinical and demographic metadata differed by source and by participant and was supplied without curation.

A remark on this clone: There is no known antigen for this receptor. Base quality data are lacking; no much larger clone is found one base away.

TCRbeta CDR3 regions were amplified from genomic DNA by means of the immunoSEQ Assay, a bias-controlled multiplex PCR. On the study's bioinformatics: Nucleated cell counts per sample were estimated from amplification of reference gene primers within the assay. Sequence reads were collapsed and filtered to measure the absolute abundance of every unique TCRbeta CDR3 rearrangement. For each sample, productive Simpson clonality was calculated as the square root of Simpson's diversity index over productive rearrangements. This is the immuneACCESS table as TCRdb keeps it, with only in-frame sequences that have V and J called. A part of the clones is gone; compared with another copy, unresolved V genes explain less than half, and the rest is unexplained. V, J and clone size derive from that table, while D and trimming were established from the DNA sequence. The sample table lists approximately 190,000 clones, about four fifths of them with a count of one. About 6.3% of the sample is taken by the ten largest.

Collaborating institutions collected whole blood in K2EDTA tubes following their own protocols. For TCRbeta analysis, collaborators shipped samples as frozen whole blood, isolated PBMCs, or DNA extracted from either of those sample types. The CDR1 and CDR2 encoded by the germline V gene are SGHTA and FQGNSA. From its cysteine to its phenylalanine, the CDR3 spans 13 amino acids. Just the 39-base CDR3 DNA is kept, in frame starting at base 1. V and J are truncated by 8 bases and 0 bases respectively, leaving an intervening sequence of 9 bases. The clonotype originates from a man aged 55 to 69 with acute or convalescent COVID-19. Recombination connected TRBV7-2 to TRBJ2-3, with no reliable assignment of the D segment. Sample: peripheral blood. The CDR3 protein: CASGTPSTDTQYF. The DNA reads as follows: TGTGCCAGCGGCACCCCTAGCACAGATACGCAGTATTTT.